The count of the clone carrying this T cell receptor beta chain is one. The antigen remains undetermined. Use of 60 Vbeta and 13 Jbeta primers characterized the PCR. Assay: immunoSEQ multiplex PCR; the TCRdb copy retains only in-frame clones and omits some. In the table there are about 100,000 clones, roughly 74% of which are singletons. The CDR3 has 11 amino acids. V lost 3 bases to trimming and J lost 4 bases, with 6 bases between them. Germline CDR1 GTSNPN, CDR2 SVGIG (reference sequence). The data derive from a study of cytomegalovirus exposure and HLA in healthy donors. Overall study results and limits: The sole available immune exposure information was CMV serostatus. Some public TCRs appeared in many individuals, while most sequences were rare.

This receptor was taken from a woman between 65 and 79 years old in good health and CMV-seropositive. The rearrangement uses TRBV30 and TRBJ2-5; D is undetermined. What was sequenced was PBMCs. The CDR3 sequence: CAWSAVETQYF. CDR3 nucleotide sequence: TGTGCCTGGAGCGCGGTAGAGACCCAGTACTTC. Variable domain in full (rest from reference TRBV30 and TRBJ2-5): SQTIHQWPATLVQPVGSPLSLECTVEGTSNPNLYWYRQAAGRGLQLLFYSVGIGQISSEVPQNLSASRPQDRQFILSSKKLLLSDSGFYLCAWSAVETQYFGPGTRLLVL.